These 21 T cell receptor beta chains share one sample of origin, sequenced in a study of control samples from healthy donors and cancer patients. The table came from immunoSEQ multiplex PCR; TCRdb's copy has only in-frame clones and leaves some out. The repertoire holds approximately 140,000 clones, roughly nine tenths seen once, with approximately 8% in the top ten. Sequences were obtained from PBMCs. Receptors originate from a man between 50 and 59 years old with head and neck cancer.

V usage is TRBV4-2 and J usage is TRBJ2-1; TRBD1 might be the D (6 bases). Germline CDR1 reads LGHNA; CDR2 reads YNFKEQ. This CDR3 comprises 16 residues. The V end lost 0 bases, the J end lost 6 bases, and 15 bases lay between the germline ends. CDR3 sequence (DNA): TGTGCCAGCAGCCAAGACCCTTTAAGACAGGCCAATGAGCAGTTCTTC. Translation gives CASSQDPLRQANEQFF.

CDR3 in DNA: TGTGCCAGCAGCTTAGTTAGGACTAGCGGGAGGTACCTCTACGAGCAGTACTTC. This translates into CASSLVRTSGRYLYEQYF. This chain joins TRBV7-9 and TRBJ2-7; TRBD2 aligns across 14 bases. This CDR3 spans 18 amino acids. V trimming: 1 base; J trimming: 3 bases; junction bases outside the gene matches: 8. Germline V gene lookup returns CDR1 SEHNR and CDR2 FQNEAQ (reference sequence).

Note on this clone: In the same sample, other DNA sequences code for this CDR3. The genes are TRBV15 and TRBJ2-1; maybe TRBD2 (6 bases). Deletions cut 2 bases from V and 5 bases from J, with 13 bases between. The germline CDR1 and CDR2 sequences are LNHNV and YYDKDF (reference sequence). The CDR3 is made up of 15 amino acids. CDR3 sequence reads: CATSRPGSLNNEQFF. In DNA form, the CDR3 reads TGTGCCACCAGCAGACCCGGGAGCCTTAACAATGAGCAGTTCTTC.

The chain combines TRBV6-5 with TRBJ2-5; D is possibly TRBD2 (5 bases). CDR1 and CDR2 from the germline V gene are MNHEY and SVGAGI. This CDR3 region has 15 residues. V was pared by 7 bases and J by 1 base, with 16 bases between. CDR3 in amino acids: CASTPVGLRQETQYF. DNA for the CDR3: TGTGCCAGCACCCCCGTAGGACTCCGCCAAGAGACCCAGTACTTC.

The rearrangement joins TRBV5-6 to TRBJ2-7; D is ambiguous. The V gene's germline CDR1 is SGHDT and CDR2 YYEEEE. The CDR3 sequence is 11 residues long. The V end lost 0 bases, the J end lost 7 bases, and 5 bases lay between the germline ends. This CDR3 reads CASSLEQEQYF. The CDR3 bases are TGTGCCAGCAGCTTGGAGCAGGAGCAGTACTTC.

The chain couples TRBV4-1 to TRBJ2-5; 8 bases are a match to TRBD2. CDR3 length equals 14 residues. In germline, CDR1 is MGHRA, CDR2 YSYEKL. V trimming: 0 bases; J trimming: 5 bases; junction bases outside the gene matches: 2. For the CDR3, the DNA is TGCGCCAGCAGCCAAGATCGACTAGCGGAGACCCAGTACTTC. Protein sequence: CASSQDRLAETQYF.

This chain uses TRBV7-2 with TRBJ2-7; 8 bases map to TRBD1. Looked up from germline, CDR1 is SGHTA and CDR2 is FQGNSA. The CDR3 extends over 16 amino acids. V shed 4 bases, J shed 0 bases, and the junction held 8 bases outside the gene matches. CDR3 region: CASSSRDRTFSYEQYF. As DNA, the CDR3 is TGTGCCAGCAGCTCCCGGGACAGGACTTTCTCCTACGAGCAGTACTTC. Variable domain in full (rest from reference TRBV7-2 and TRBJ2-7): GAGVSQSPSNKVTEKGKDVELRCDPISGHTALYWYRQSLGQGLEFLIYFQGNSAPDKSGLPSDRFSAERTGGSVSTLTIQRTQQEDSAVYLCASSSRDRTFSYEQYFGPGTRLTVT.

The rearrangement uses TRBV18 and TRBJ1-1; 8 nucleotides match TRBD1. With 3 bases clipped from V and 1 base from J, the junction kept 4 bases outside the gene matches. CDR1 and CDR2 from the germline V gene are KGHSH and LQKENI. The length of the CDR3 is 15 residues. Here the CDR3 DNA reads TGTGCCAGCTCACCCCGGACAGGGACGAACACTGAAGCTTTCTTT. Its protein product is CASSPRTGTNTEAFF.

The rearrangement uses TRBV3-1 (or the pseudogene TRBV3-2) and TRBJ2-1; the D gene is possibly TRBD1 (6 bases). The length of the CDR3 is 14 residues. Trimming removed 1 base from V and 7 bases from J, with 11 bases in between. In germline, CDR1 is LGHDT, CDR2 YNNKEL (reference sequence). The CDR3 here is CASSQVNRVNEQFF. CDR3 coding DNA: TGTGCCAGCAGCCAAGTAAACAGGGTGAATGAGCAGTTCTTC.

This clone is a singleton in its sample. The chain has TRBV12-2 and TRBJ2-3; the table assigns TRBD2, which was not confirmed against the DNA. TRBV12-2 has pseudogene status. The CDR3 covers 18 residues. The CDR3 nucleotides are TGTGCAAGTCGCTTAGAGGTGCCTAGCGGGGTTAGCACAGATACGCAGTATTTT. It specifies CASRLEVPSGVSTDTQYF.

The chain carries TRBV5-1 and TRBJ1-4; D gene uncertain. This CDR3 region has 15 residues. The ends were cut back, 0 bases at V and 10 bases at J, with 16 bases in the middle. Germline CDR1 SGHRS, CDR2 YFSETQ. The CDR3 region has the DNA TGCGCCAGCAGCTTGGAGGCGGTTCCGCGGGTAAAACTGTTTTTT. This sequence encodes CASSLEAVPRVKLFF.

The J gene is TRBJ2-1, the V gene TRBV5-1; D not resolved. Germline V gene lookup returns CDR1 SGHRS and CDR2 YFSETQ. This CDR3 has 14 residues. Trimming took 6 bases from V and 0 from J, leaving 10 bases between them. In DNA form, the CDR3 reads TGCGCCAGCAAACCAGGTAGCTCCTACAATGAGCAGTTCTTC. Protein product: CASKPGSSYNEQFF.

In its sample, this clone was seen a few times. This chain connects TRBV2 to TRBJ1-5; a possible D gene is TRBD1 (6 bases). The CDR3 length is 15 residues. Trimming removed 5 bases from V and 2 bases from J, with 13 bases in between. The germline gives CDR1 SNHLY, CDR2 FYNNEI. The CDR3 sequence is CASSPRGAGNQPQHF. The CDR3 DNA is TGTGCCAGCAGTCCGCGGGGGGCTGGCAATCAGCCCCAGCATTTT.

The rearrangement joins TRBV6-2 or TRBV6-3 to TRBJ2-2, with 7 nucleotides matching TRBD1. Germline CDR1 is MNHEY and CDR2 is SVGEGT. Unmatched junction bases numbered 10, after V lost 5 bases and J lost 1 base. This CDR3 comprises 17 residues. The CDR3 here is CASSQRSGTVNTGELFF. The CDR3 region has the DNA TGTGCCAGCAGTCAGAGATCCGGGACAGTGAACACCGGGGAGCTGTTTTTT.

The J gene is TRBJ1-2, the V gene TRBV5-1; D gene unclear. Trimming removed 0 bases from V and 6 bases from J, with 15 bases in between. This CDR3 has 15 amino acids. In germline, CDR1 is SGHRS, CDR2 YFSETQ. The DNA of the CDR3 is TGCGCCAGCAGCTTGGACCACGGTGTCTATAATGGCTACACCTTC. It yields the protein CASSLDHGVYNGYTF.

This chain connects TRBV11-2 to TRBJ1-4; D remains ambiguous. This CDR3 is built from 17 residues. Germline lookup yields CDR1 SGHAT and CDR2 FQNNGV. Trimming shortened V by 1 base and J by 4 bases, and 16 bases separated the two germline ends. The CDR3 reads CASSLVREVVVNEKLFF. For the CDR3, the DNA is TGTGCCAGCAGCTTAGTCCGAGAAGTGGTCGTTAATGAAAAACTGTTTTTT. Looking up the rest from reference TRBV11-2 and TRBJ1-4 gives the full variable domain: EAGVAQSPRYKIIEKRQSVAFWCNPISGHATLYWYQQILGQGPKLLIQFQNNGVVDDSQLPKDRFSAERLKGVDSTLKIQPAKLEDSAVYLCASSLVREVVVNEKLFFGSGTQLSVL.

The genes are TRBV18 and TRBJ1-2; a weak D match, TRBD1 (5 bases). Germline values: CDR1 KGHSH, CDR2 LQKENI. V lost 6 bases and J lost 8, with 13 bases in between. CDR3 length equals 12 residues. CDR3 sequence (DNA): TGTGCCAGCTCCCCAGGGTTCCGCGGCTACACCTTC. Its protein is CASSPGFRGYTF.

The chain carries TRBV7-2 and TRBJ2-3; D gene uncertain. Germline assignment: CDR1 SGHTA and CDR2 FQGNSA. Trimming pared 4 bases from V and 7 bases from J, leaving 6 bases between. The CDR3 length is 11 residues. In DNA, the CDR3 is TGTGCCAGCAGCTCCCTGTATACGCAGTATTTT. Protein sequence: CASSSLYTQYF.

The chain employs TRBV5-4 and TRBJ1-6; possible D gene TRBD1, 5 bases. Germline CDR1 reads SGHNT; CDR2 reads YYREEE (reference sequence). V was trimmed by 4 bases and J by 7 bases, leaving 9 bases between them. The CDR3 runs to 13 residues. CDR3 sequence: CASSRDRNSPLHF. The CDR3 coding sequence is TGTGCCAGCAGCAGGGACCGAAATTCACCCCTCCACTTT. Supplemented by reference TRBV5-4 and TRBJ1-6, the full variable domain reads ETGVTQSPTHLIKTRGQQVTLRCSSQSGHNTVSWYQQALGQGPQFIFQYYREEENGRGNFPPRFSGLQFPNYSSELNVNALELDDSALYLCASSRDRNSPLHFGNGTRLTVT.

This clone turned up a few times. The rearrangement uses TRBV10-1 and TRBJ2-7; TRBD1 is a possible D gene (6 bases). The CDR3 totals 15 residues. Germline V gives CDR1 WNHNN, CDR2 SYGVQD (reference sequence). V was pared by 3 bases and J by 2 bases, with 14 bases between. The CDR3 region is CASSDNSGEAYEQYF. The CDR3 nucleotides are TGCGCCAGCAGTGATAATTCAGGGGAAGCCTACGAGCAGTACTTC.

This clone appeared a single time. V and J are TRBV18 and TRBJ2-7, with 9 bases lining up with TRBD1. This CDR3 region has 14 residues. Per germline, CDR1 KGHSH and CDR2 LQKENI. V shed 3 bases, J shed 5 bases, and the junction held 5 bases outside the gene matches. The CDR3 DNA sequence: TGTGCCAGCTCACCGCGGGACAGGGCGAACGAGCAGTACTTC. Translation: CASSPRDRANEQYF.